This TCR beta chain was obtained from a study of shared clonotypes between healthy human individuals. The protocol was immunoSEQ multiplex PCR, while the TCRdb copy is restricted to in-frame clones and leaves out a portion. The profile shows about 2.1 million clones, about 93% of them singletons. The germline gives CDR1 SEHNR, CDR2 FQNEAQ (reference sequence). The CDR3 contains 14 residues. The V end was cut by 5 bases, the J end by 1 base, with 11 bases between. Terminally differentiated effector memory CD45RA+ cells were excluded from the naive CD8 cells, which were CD45RO-negative and positively selected for CCR7. The donor cohort consisted entirely of Caucasian adults residing in Nashville, Tennessee.

The receptor's source is a young man in good health. Some clones in this sample may be carry-over from other donors' samples. Sequencing was performed on naive CD8+ T cells from PBMCs. This chain uses TRBV7-9 with TRBJ2-5, with D possibly matching TRBD1 (6 bases). The CDR3 coding sequence is TGTGCCAGCAGCGACACGACAGGCCAAGAGACCCAGTACTTC. It specifies CASSDTTGQETQYF.